This entry is about one T cell receptor beta chain. Its antigen is unknown. The source of the sample is a study of cytotoxic CD8 clonotypes in ibrutinib-treated CLL. Study results and limitations: The study found baseline clonality above age-matched healthy donors, tracking circulating CD8+ T-cell counts.

Only in-frame clones appear in the TCRdb table, and some are missing; sequencing was by immunoSEQ multiplex PCR. Found here are around 25,000 clones, 55% to 70% of them singletons; the top ten hold roughly half. V shed 5 bases, J shed 0 bases, and the junction held 8 bases outside the gene matches. This CDR3 region has 16 residues. The V gene's germline CDR1 is LNHDA and CDR2 SQIVND (reference sequence). The rearrangement joins TRBV19 to TRBJ2-7, with 9 bases that match TRBD1. The material sequenced was PBMCs, taken at disease progression, from a patient treated with ibrutinib. The sequence was collected from a human donor with chronic lymphocytic leukemia. DNA for the CDR3: TGTGCCAGTAGTCCTTTTGGGACAGGGAGCTCCTACGAGCAGTACTTC. As protein: CASSPFGTGSSYEQYF.